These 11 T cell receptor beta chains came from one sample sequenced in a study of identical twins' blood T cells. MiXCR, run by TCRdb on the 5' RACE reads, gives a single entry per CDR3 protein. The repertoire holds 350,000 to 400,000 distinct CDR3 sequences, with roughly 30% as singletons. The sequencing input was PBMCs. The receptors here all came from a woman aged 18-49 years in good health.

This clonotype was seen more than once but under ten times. Written as DNA, the CDR3 is TGTGCCAGCAGCTCCCCGCTCCTCAGCTCCTACAATGAGCAGTTCTTC. As protein: CASSSPLLSSYNEQFF. The J gene is TRBJ2-1, the V gene TRBV11-2, with D uncertain. The length of the CDR3 is 16 residues. The V end lost 4 bases, the J end lost 0 bases, and 13 bases lay between the germline ends. The germline V gene encodes CDR1 SGHAT and CDR2 FQNNGV.

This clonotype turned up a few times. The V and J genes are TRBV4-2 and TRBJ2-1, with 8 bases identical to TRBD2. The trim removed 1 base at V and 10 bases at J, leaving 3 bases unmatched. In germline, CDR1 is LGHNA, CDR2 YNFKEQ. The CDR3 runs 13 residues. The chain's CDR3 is CASSQGPSGEQFF. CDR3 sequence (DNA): TGTGCCAGCAGCCAAGGGCCTAGCGGGGAGCAGTTCTTC.

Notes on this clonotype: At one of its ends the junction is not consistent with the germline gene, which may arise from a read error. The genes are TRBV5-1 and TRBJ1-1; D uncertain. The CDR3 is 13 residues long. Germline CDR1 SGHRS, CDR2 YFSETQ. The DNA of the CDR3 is TGCGCCAGCATCTTGTCCGGGAACACTGAAGCTTTCTTT. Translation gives CASILSGNTEAFF.

The CDR3 region has the DNA TGCAGCGTTGTACTTGTAACAGATACGCAGTATTTT. Amino acids: CSVVLVTDTQYF. V usage is TRBV29-1 and J usage is TRBJ2-3; D is unresolved. The CDR3 is made up of 12 amino acids. Trimming removed 4 bases at V and 3 bases at J, with 8 bases between. Per the germline V gene, CDR1 is SQVTM and CDR2 is ANQGSEA.

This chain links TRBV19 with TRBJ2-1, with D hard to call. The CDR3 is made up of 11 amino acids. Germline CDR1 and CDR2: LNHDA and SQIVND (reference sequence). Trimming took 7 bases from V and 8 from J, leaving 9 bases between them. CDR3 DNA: TGTGCCAGTAAAAGGGTCGATGAGCAGTTCTTC. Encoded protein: CASKRVDEQFF.

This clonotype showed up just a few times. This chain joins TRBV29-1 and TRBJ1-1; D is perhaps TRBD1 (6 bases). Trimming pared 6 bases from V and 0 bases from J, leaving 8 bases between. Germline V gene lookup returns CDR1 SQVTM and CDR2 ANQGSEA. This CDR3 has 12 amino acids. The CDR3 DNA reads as TGCAGCGTCACAGGGATGAACACTGAAGCTTTCTTT. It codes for CSVTGMNTEAFF.

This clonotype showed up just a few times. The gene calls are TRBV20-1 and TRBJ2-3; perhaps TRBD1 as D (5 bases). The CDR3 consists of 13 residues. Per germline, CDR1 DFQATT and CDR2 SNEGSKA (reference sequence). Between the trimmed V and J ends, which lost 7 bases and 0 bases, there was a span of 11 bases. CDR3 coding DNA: TGCAGTGGGTCCAGGACAAGCACAGATACGCAGTATTTT. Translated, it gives CSGSRTSTDTQYF.

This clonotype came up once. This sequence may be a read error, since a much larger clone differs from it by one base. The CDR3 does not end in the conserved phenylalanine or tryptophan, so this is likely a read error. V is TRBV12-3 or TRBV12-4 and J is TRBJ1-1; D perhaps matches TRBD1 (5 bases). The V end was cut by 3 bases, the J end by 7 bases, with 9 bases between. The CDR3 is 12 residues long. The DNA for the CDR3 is TGTGCCAGCAGTTTGGGGCAGGTTGAAGCTTTCTCT. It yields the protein CASSLGQVEAFS.

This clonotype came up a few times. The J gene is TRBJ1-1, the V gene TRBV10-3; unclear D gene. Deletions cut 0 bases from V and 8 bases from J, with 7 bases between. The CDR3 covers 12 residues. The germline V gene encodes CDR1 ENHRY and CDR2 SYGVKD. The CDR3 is CAISESTIEAFF. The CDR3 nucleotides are TGTGCCATCAGTGAGTCGACTATCGAAGCTTTCTTT.

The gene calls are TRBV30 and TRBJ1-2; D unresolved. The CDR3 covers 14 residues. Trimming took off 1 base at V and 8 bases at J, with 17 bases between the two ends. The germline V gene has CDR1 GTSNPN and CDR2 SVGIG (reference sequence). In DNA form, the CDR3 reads TGTGCCTGGAGTGCAGTTGGAGATAGACGCGGCTACACCTTC. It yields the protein CAWSAVGDRRGYTF.

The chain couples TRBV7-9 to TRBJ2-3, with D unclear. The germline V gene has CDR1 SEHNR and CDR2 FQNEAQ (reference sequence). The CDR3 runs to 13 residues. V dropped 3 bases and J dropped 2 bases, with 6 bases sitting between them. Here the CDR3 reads CASSFRITDTQYF. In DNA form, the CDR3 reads TGTGCCAGCAGCTTCCGCATCACAGATACGCAGTATTTT.